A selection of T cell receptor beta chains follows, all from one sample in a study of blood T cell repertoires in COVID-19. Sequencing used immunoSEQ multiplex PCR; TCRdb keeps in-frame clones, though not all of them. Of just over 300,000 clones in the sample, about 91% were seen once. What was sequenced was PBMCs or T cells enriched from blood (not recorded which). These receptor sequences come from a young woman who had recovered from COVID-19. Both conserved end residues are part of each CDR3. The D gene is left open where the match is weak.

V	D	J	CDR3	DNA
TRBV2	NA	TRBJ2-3	CASRIGQTSTDTQYF	TGTGCCAGCAGAATTGGACAGACTAGCACAGATACGCAGTATTTT
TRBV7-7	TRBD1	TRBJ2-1	CASSLGTGEGNEQFF	TGTGCCAGCAGCTTGGGGACAGGGGAAGGCAATGAGCAGTTCTTC
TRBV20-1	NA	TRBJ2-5	CSARPLETQYF	TGCAGTGCTAGACCACTGGAGACCCAGTACTTC
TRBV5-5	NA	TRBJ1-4	CASSFDVGGTNEKLFF	TGTGCCAGCAGCTTTGACGTTGGGGGGACTAATGAAAAACTGTTTTTT
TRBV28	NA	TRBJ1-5	CASDFSGIGQPQHF	TGTGCCAGCGATTTCTCAGGGATCGGACAGCCCCAGCATTTT
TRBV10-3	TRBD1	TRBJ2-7	CAISESRGQTSYEQYF	TGTGCCATCAGTGAGAGTAGGGGACAGACTTCCTACGAGCAGTACTTC
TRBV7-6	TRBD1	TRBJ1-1	CASSSRRQGLNTEAFF	TGTGCCAGCAGCTCAAGAAGACAGGGACTTAACACTGAAGCTTTCTTT
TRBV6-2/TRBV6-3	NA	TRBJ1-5	CASSYPRYSNQPQHF	TGTGCCAGCAGTTACCCCAGATATAGCAATCAGCCCCAGCATTTT
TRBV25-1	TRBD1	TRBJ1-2	CASSGPPQGADDYGYTF	TGTGCCAGCAGTGGCCCCCCGCAGGGGGCAGATGACTATGGCTACACCTTC
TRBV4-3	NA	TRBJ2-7	CASSQDPGHEQYF	TGCGCCAGCAGCCAAGATCCGGGTCACGAGCAGTACTTC
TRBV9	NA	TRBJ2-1	CASSVRGSTSSYNEQFF	TGTGCCAGCAGCGTGAGAGGATCTACGAGCTCCTACAATGAGCAGTTCTTC
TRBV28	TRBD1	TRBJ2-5	CASSALQGARQETQYF	TGTGCCAGCAGTGCTCTACAGGGGGCTCGGCAAGAGACCCAGTACTTC
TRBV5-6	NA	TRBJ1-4	CASSLGPPATTNEKLFF	TGTGCCAGCAGCTTGGGGCCCCCAGCGACAACTAATGAAAAACTGTTTTTT
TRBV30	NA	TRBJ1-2	CAWSPGGGYGYTF	TGTGCCTGGAGCCCGGGGGGCGGCTATGGCTACACCTTC
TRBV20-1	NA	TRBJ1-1	CSARDRVEAFF	TGCAGTGCTAGAGATCGGGTTGAAGCTTTCTTT
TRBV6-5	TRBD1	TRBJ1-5	CASSIGTELYQPQHF	TGTGCCAGCAGTATCGGGACAGAACTTTATCAGCCCCAGCATTTT
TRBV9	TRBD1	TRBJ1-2	CASSVTGGAYGYTF	TGTGCCAGCAGCGTAACAGGGGGGGCCTATGGCTACACCTTC
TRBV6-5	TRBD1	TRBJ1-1	CASTSGTVMAEAFF	TGTGCCAGCACTTCCGGGACAGTGATGGCTGAAGCTTTCTTT
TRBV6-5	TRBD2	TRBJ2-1	CASSLTSGSSHEQFF	TGTGCCAGCAGTTTGACTAGCGGGAGTAGCCATGAGCAGTTCTTC
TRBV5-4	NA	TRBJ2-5	CASSLVSSSETQYF	TGTGCCAGCAGCTTGGTTAGTAGCTCTGAGACCCAGTACTTC
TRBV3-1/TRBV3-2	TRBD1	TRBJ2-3	CASSSTGAMWTDTQYF	TGTGCCAGCAGCTCAACAGGGGCGATGTGGACAGATACGCAGTATTTT
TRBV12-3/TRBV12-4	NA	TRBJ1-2	CASSFSRVAGYTF	TGTGCCAGCAGTTTCTCCAGGGTGGCTGGCTACACCTTC
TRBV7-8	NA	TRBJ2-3	CASSLASRSDTQYF	TGTGCCAGCAGCTTAGCGTCGAGGTCGGATACGCAGTATTTT
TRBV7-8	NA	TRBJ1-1	CASSPRRGTEAFF	TGTGCCAGCAGCCCCCGCAGGGGCACTGAAGCTTTCTTT
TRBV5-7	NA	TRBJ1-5	CASSCGTRRTNQPQHF	TGTGCCAGCAGCTGTGGGACACGCCGTACCAATCAGCCCCAGCATTTT
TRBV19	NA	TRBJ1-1	CASSIGRDQNTEAFF	TGTGCCAGTAGTATAGGACGGGATCAGAACACTGAAGCTTTCTTT
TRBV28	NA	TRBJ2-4	CASSERSLAKNIQYF	TGTGCCAGCAGTGAGAGGAGTCTAGCCAAAAACATTCAGTACTTC
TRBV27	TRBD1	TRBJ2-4	CASSSPTDRQGGDIQYF	TGTGCCAGCAGTTCCCCAACAGATAGACAGGGGGGGGACATTCAGTACTTC
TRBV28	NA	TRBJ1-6	CASSSPAGAYNSPLHF	TGTGCCAGCAGTTCTCCAGCGGGGGCCTATAATTCACCCCTCCACTTT
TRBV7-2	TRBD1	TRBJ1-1	CASRGQLNTEAFF	TGTGCCAGCAGGGGACAGTTGAACACTGAAGCTTTCTTT